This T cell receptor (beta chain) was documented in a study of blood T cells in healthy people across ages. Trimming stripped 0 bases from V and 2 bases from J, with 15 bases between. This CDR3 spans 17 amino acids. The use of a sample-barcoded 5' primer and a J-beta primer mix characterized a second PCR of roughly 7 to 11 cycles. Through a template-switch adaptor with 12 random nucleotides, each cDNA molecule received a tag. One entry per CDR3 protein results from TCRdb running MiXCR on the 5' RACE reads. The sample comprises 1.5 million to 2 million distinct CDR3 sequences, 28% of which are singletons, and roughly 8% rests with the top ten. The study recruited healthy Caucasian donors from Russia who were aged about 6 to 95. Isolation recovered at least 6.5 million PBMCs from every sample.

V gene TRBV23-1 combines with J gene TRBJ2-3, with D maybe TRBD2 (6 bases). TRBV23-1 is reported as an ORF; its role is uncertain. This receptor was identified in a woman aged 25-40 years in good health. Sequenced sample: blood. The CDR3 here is CASSQSWRRESTDTQYF. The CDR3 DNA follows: TGCGCCAGCAGTCAATCGTGGAGGCGGGAATCCACAGATACGCAGTATTTT.